This T cell receptor beta chain was identified during a study of human T cells and chemical hapten exposure. Turning to the study itself: In the sensitization step, 2% DPC was placed on roughly 2 cm by roughly 2 cm of upper inner arm skin. General observations from the study: Counts of TCRs above 1 in 1000 frequency stayed unchanged with DPC sensitization.

This clonotype was recorded at least ten times. Its antigen remains unknown. Time point noted: patch test 3, about 24 weeks after DPC sensitization. Documented treatment: therapeutic diphenylcyclopropenone sensitization with weekly scalp DPC. After removal of 4 bases from V and 4 bases from J, the junction contained 5 bases not matched to a gene. This CDR3 has 14 residues. Unique molecular identifiers were attached to individual cDNA molecules during library preparation. Per the study methods: Counting gave a median of about 89,000 TCRs per sample, with values ranging from roughly 20,000 to 750,000. MiXCR was run by TCRdb on the RACE reads, yielding one entry per CDR3 protein. Clone size and V and J calls follow TCRdb, not the original study. The sample holds 80,000 to 100,000 distinct CDR3 sequences; 10% to 12% are singletons and the top ten take more than 3%.

The sample in question was whole blood, obtained in connection with sensitization to the hapten diphenylcyclopropenone (DPC). The chain carries TRBV12-3 or TRBV12-4 and TRBJ1-2; 8 nucleotides line up with TRBD1. The receptor was derived from a woman between 50 and 59 years old with alopecia areata. Some clones in this sample may be carry-over from other donors' samples. Here the CDR3 DNA reads TGTGCCAGCAGTTCCCTACAGGGGGTCTATGGCTACACCTTC. The encoded protein is CASSSLQGVYGYTF.